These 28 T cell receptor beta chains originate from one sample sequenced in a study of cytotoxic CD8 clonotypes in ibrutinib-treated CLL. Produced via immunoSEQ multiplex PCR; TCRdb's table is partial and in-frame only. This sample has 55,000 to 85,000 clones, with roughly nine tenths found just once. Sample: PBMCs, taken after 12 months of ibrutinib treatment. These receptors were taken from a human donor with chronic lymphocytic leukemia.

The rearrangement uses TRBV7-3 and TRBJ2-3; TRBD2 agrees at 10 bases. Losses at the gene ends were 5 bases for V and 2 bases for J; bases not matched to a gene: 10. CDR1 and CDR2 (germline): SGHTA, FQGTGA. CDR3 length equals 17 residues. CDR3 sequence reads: CASSRILAGGNTDTQYF. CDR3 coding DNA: TGTGCCAGCAGCCGAATTTTAGCGGGAGGAAACACAGATACGCAGTATTTT.

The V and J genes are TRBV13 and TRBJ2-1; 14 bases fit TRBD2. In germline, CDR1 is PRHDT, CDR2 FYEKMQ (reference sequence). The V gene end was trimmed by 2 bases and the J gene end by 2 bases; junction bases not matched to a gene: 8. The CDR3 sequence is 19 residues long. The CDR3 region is CASSLPGLAGEGPYNEQFF. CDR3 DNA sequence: TGTGCCAGCAGCTTACCGGGACTAGCGGGGGAAGGGCCCTACAATGAGCAGTTCTTC.

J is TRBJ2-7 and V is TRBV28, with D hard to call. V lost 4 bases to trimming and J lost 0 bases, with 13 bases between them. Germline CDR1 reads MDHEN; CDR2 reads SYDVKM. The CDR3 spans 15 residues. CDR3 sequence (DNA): TGTGCCAGCAGTTACCCGGGCCTCCGCTCCTACGAGCAGTACTTC. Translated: CASSYPGLRSYEQYF.

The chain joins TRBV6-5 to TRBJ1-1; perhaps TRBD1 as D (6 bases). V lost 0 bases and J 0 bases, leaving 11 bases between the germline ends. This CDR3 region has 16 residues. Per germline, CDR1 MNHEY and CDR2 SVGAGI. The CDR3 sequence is CASSYSAGGMNTEAFF. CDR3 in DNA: TGTGCCAGCAGTTACTCGGCCGGGGGCATGAACACTGAAGCTTTCTTT.

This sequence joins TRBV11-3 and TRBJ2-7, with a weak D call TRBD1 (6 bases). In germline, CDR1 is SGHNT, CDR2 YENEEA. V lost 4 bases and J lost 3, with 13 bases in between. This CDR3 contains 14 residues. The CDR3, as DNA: TGTGCCAGCAGCTCCGGGACAACATACTACGAGCAGTACTTC. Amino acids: CASSSGTTYYEQYF.

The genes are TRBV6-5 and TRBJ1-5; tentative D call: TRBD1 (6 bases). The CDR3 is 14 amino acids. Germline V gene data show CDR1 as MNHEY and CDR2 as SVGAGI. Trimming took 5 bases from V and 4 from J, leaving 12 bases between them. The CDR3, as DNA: TGTGCCAGCAGTCCCGGAACAGGGAATCAGCCCCAGCATTTT. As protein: CASSPGTGNQPQHF.

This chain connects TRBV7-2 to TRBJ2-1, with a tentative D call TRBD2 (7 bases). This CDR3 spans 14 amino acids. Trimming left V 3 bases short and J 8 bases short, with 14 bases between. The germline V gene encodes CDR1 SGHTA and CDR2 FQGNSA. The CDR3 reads CASSLGQGRDEQFF. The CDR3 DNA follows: TGTGCCAGCAGCTTGGGGCAGGGGAGGGATGAGCAGTTCTTC. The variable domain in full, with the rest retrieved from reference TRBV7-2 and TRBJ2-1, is GAGVSQSPSNKVTEKGKDVELRCDPISGHTALYWYRQSLGQGLEFLIYFQGNSAPDKSGLPSDRFSAERTGGSVSTLTIQRTQQEDSAVYLCASSLGQGRDEQFFGPGTRLTVL.

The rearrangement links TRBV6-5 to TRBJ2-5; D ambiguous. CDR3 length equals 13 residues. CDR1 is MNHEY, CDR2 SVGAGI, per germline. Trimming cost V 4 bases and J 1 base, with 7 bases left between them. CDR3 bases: TGTGCCAGCAGTTCCCTGCCCCAAGAGACCCAGTACTTC. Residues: CASSSLPQETQYF.

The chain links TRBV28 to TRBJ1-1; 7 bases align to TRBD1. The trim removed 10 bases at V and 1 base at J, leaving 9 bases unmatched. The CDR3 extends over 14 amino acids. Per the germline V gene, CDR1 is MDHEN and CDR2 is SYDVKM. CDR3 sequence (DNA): TGTGCCACCCAAGGGACAGCCAAGAACACTGAAGCTTTCTTT. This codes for CATQGTAKNTEAFF.

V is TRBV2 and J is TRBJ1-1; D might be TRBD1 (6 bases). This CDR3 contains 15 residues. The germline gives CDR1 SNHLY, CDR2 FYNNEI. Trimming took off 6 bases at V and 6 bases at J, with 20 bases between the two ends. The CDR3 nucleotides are TGTGCCAGCAGCGAAAACGTCAGGGGATCGGCTGAAGCTTTCTTT. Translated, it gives CASSENVRGSAEAFF.

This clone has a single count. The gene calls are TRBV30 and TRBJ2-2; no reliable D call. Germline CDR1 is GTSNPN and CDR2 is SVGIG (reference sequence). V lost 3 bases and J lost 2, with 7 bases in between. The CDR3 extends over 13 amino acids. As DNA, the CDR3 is TGTGCCTGGAGGGTCGGCAACACCGGGGAGCTGTTTTTT. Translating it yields CAWRVGNTGELFF.

CDR3 nucleotides: TGTGCCAGCTCCTTCGAGGCAGGGTCCTACAATGAGCAGTTCTTC. Translated, it gives CASSFEAGSYNEQFF. The chain recombines TRBV7-9 with TRBJ2-1, with D perhaps TRBD1 (5 bases). Trimming stripped 8 bases from V and 1 base from J, with 15 bases between. The CDR3 is made up of 15 amino acids. Germline CDR1 reads SEHNR; CDR2 reads FQNEAQ (reference sequence).

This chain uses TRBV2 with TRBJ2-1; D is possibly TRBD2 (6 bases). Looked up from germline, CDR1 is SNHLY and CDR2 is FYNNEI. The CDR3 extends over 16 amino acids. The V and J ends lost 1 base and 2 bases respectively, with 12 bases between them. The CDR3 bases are TGTGCCAGCAGTGAAGACGGGCGGGGCCCCTACAATGAGCAGTTCTTC. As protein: CASSEDGRGPYNEQFF.

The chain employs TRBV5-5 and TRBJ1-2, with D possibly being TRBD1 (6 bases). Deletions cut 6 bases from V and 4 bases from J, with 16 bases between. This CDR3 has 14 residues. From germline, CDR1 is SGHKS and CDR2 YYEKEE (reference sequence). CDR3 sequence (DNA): TGTGCCAGCACCAGAACAGGGCTTGGCTATGGCTACACCTTC. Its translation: CASTRTGLGYGYTF.

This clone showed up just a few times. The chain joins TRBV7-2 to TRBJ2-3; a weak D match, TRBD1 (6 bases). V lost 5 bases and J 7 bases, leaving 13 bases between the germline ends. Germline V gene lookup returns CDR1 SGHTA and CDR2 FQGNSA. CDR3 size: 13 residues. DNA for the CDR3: TGTGCCAGCAGCGCGGACAGATCTAATACGCAGTATTTT. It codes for CASSADRSNTQYF.

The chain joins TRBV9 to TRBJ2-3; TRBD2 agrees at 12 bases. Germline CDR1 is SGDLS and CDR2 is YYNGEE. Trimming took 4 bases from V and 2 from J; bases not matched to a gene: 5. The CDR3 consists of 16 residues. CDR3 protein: CASSSLAGGNTDTQYF. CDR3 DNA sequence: TGTGCCAGCAGCTCACTAGCGGGAGGTAACACAGATACGCAGTATTTT.

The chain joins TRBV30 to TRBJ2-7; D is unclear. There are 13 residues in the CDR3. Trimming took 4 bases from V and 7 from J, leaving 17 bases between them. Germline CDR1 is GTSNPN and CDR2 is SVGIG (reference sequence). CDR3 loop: CAWTSGPPGEQYF. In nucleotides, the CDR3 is TGTGCCTGGACCTCGGGCCCCCCTGGGGAGCAGTACTTC.

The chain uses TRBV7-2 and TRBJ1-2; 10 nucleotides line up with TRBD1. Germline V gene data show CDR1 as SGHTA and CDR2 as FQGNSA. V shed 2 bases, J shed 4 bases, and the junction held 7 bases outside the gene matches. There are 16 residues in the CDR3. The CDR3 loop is CASSLFIRTGGYGYTF. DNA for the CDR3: TGTGCCAGCAGCTTATTTATTAGGACAGGGGGCTATGGCTACACCTTC.

CDR3 amino acids: CASRILAGVNNEQFF. CDR3 nucleotides: TGTGCCAGCAGGATACTAGCGGGAGTTAACAATGAGCAGTTCTTC. The chain joins TRBV27 to TRBJ2-1, with 11 bases lining up with TRBD2. CDR1 and CDR2 from the germline V gene are MNHEY and SMNVEV (reference sequence). The CDR3 sequence is 15 residues long. Trimming took 6 bases from V and 5 from J; bases not matched to a gene: 6.

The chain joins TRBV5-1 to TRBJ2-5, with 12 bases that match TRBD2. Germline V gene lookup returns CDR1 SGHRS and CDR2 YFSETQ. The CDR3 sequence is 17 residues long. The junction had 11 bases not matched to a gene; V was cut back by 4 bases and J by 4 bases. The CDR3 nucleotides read TGCGCCAGCAGCCCCTCACCTAGCGGGGGGGACCTAGAGACCCAGTACTTC. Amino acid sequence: CASSPSPSGGDLETQYF.

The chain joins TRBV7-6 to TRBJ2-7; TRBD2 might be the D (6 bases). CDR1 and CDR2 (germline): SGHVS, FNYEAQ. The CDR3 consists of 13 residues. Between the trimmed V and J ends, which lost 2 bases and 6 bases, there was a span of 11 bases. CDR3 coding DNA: TGTGCCAGCAGCTTACTCGGGGGAGGCGAGCAGTACTTC. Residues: CASSLLGGGEQYF.

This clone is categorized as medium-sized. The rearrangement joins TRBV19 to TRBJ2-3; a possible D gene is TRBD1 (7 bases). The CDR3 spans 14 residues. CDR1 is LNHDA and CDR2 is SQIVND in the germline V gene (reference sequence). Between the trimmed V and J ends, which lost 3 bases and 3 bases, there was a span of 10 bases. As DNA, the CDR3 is TGTGCCAGTAGTATCCAGGGGGGAACAGATACGCAGTATTTT. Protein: CASSIQGGTDTQYF.

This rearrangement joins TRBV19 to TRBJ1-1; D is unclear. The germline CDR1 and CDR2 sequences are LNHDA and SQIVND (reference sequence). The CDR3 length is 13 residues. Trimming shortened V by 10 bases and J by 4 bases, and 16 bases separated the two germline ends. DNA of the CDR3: TGTGCCATCAAACTGGGCAGCTCCACTGAAGCTTTCTTT. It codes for CAIKLGSSTEAFF.

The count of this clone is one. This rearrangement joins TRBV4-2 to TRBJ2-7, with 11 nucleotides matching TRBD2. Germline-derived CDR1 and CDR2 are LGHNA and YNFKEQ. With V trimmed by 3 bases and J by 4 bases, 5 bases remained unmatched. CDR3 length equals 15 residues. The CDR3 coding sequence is TGTGCCAGCAGCCAGATAGCGGGAGGGAAATACGAGCAGTACTTC. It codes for CASSQIAGGKYEQYF.

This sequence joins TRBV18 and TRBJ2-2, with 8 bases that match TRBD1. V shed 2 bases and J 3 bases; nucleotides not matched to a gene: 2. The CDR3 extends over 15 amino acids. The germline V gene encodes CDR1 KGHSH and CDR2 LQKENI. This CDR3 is CASSPTGGYTGELFF. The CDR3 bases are TGTGCCAGCTCACCAACAGGGGGATACACCGGGGAGCTGTTTTTT.

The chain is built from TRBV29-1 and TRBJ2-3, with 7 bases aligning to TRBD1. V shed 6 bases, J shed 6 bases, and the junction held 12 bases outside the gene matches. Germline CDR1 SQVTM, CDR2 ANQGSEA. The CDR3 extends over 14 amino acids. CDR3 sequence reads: CSVKTGVRLDTQYF. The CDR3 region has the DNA TGCAGCGTGAAAACAGGGGTTCGCTTGGATACGCAGTATTTT.

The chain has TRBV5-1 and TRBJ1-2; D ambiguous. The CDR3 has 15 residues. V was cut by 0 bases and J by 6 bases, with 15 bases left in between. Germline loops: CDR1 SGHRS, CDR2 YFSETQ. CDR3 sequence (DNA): TGCGCCAGCAGCTTGGTAGGTCCTGGAGTCGATGGCTACACCTTC. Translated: CASSLVGPGVDGYTF. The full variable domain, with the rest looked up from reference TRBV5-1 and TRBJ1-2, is KAGVTQTPRYLIKTRGQQVTLSCSPISGHRSVSWYQQTPGQGLQFLFEYFSETQRNKGNFPGRFSGRQFSNSRSEMNVSTLELGDSALYLCASSLVGPGVDGYTFGSGTRLTVV.

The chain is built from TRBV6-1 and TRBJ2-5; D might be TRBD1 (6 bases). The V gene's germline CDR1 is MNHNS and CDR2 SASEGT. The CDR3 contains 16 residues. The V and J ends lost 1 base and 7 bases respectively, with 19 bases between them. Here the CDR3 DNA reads TGTGCCAGCAGTGAAGATTTATGGGGGCAGAGTGGGACCCAGTACTTC. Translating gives CASSEDLWGQSGTQYF.